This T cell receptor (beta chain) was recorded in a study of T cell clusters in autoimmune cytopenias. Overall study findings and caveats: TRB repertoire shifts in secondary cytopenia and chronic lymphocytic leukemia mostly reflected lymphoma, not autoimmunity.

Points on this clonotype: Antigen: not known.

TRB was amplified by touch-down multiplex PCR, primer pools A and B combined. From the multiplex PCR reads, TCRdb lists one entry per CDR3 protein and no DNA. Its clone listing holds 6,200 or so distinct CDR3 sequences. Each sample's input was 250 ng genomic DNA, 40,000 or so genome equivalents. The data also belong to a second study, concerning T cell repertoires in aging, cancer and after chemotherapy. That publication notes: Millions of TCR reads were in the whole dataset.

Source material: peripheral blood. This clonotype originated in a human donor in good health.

The CDR3 loop reads CASSPRSGPYYEQYF. The V and J genes are TRBV18 and TRBJ2-7; the TCRdb D gene call, TRBD2, has no DNA to confirm it. CDR1 is KGHSH and CDR2 is LQKENI in the germline V gene. CDR3 size: 15 residues.